The present TCR beta chain was sequenced within a study of human versus mouse CDR3 diversity and MHC coevolution. General study findings and limits: Six or seven MHC II alleles selected the human T cells.

With regard to this clone: Antigen unknown.

Germline V gives CDR1 SGDLS, CDR2 YYNGEE. V was pared by 1 base and J by 3 bases, with 12 bases between. CDR3 length: 15 amino acids. Sequencing used immunoSEQ multiplex PCR; TCRdb keeps in-frame clones, though not all of them. The sample carries approximately 81,000 clones, about 94% recorded once. The chain employs TRBV9 and TRBJ2-3, with a possible D match to TRBD1 (5 bases). The specimen sequenced was naive CD4+ T cells from blood. Subset denoted: CD45RO-negative CD62L-positive naive CD4 T cells. This sequence was found in a person between 25 and 75 years old in good health. CDR3 in DNA: TGTGCCAGCAGCGTATGGGGCAGGGCGACAGATACGCAGTATTTT. Translated: CASSVWGRATDTQYF.